Presented here are 24 T cell receptor beta chains from one specimen sequenced in a study of cytotoxic CD8 clonotypes in ibrutinib-treated CLL. Repertoires were generated with immunoSEQ multiplex PCR, while TCRdb's copy carries only in-frame clones and drops some. The table lists some 170,000 clones, about 88% of them singletons. The sample in question was PBMCs, obtained at disease progression, from a patient treated with ibrutinib. Source of these receptors: a human donor with chronic lymphocytic leukemia.

CDR3 loop: CASRQWGTNYGYTF. The DNA of the CDR3 is TGTGCCAGCAGACAGTGGGGGACCAACTATGGCTACACCTTC. The chain links TRBV6-1 to TRBJ1-2; D perhaps matches TRBD1 (5 bases). This CDR3 comprises 14 residues. Germline V lookup: CDR1 MNHNS, CDR2 SASEGT. Trimming pared 6 bases from V and 2 bases from J, leaving 13 bases between.

The V and J genes are TRBV7-6 and TRBJ1-5; no reliable D call. CDR1 and CDR2 from the germline V gene are SGHVS and FNYEAQ. The CDR3 is 13 residues long. V dropped 1 base and J dropped 1 base, with 2 bases sitting between them. The CDR3 DNA reads TGTGCCAGCAGCTTAGAAAGCAATCAGCCCCAGCATTTT. Amino acid sequence: CASSLESNQPQHF.

The chain joins TRBV28 to TRBJ2-7, with 11 bases lining up with TRBD1. The germline CDR1 and CDR2 sequences are MDHEN and SYDVKM. After removal of 6 bases from V and 1 base from J, the junction contained 5 bases not matched to a gene. The CDR3 has 15 residues. CDR3 coding DNA: TGTGCCAGCAGCTGGGGGACAGGGGGGTCCTACGAGCAGTACTTC. Protein sequence: CASSWGTGGSYEQYF.

The chain carries TRBV28 and TRBJ1-5; maybe TRBD1 (6 bases). The V and J ends lost 7 bases and 2 bases respectively, with 15 bases between them. The germline CDR1 and CDR2 sequences are MDHEN and SYDVKM. This CDR3 has 15 residues. The CDR3 is CASTTGGRGNQPQHF. CDR3 in DNA: TGTGCCAGCACCACGGGGGGGCGCGGCAATCAGCCCCAGCATTTT.

This clone was seen a few times. This chain connects TRBV19 to TRBJ1-5; TRBD1 is a possible D gene (6 bases). Trimming stripped 6 bases from V and 7 bases from J, with 13 bases between. The CDR3 sequence is 13 residues long. The germline V gene has CDR1 LNHDA and CDR2 SQIVND (reference sequence). The CDR3 loop is CASSPQQGQPQHF. CDR3 coding DNA: TGTGCCAGTAGCCCCCAACAGGGCCAGCCCCAGCATTTT.

The CDR3 sequence is CASSLVPAVSTDTQYF. The CDR3 bases are TGCGCCAGCAGCTTGGTACCAGCGGTTAGCACAGATACGCAGTATTTT. This chain joins TRBV5-1 and TRBJ2-3, with D maybe TRBD2 (5 bases). This CDR3 is built from 16 residues. The V end lost 0 bases, the J end lost 0 bases, and 11 bases lay between the germline ends. Germline values: CDR1 SGHRS, CDR2 YFSETQ.

The chain uses TRBV14 and TRBJ2-7; 13 bases are shared with TRBD2. Germline CDR1 and CDR2: SGHDN and FVKESK. This CDR3 is built from 17 residues. V lost 2 bases to trimming and J lost 7 bases; unmatched junction nucleotides: 11. The chain's CDR3 is CASSQLITSGRASEQYF. CDR3 nucleotide sequence: TGTGCCAGCAGCCAACTCATCACTAGCGGGAGGGCCAGTGAGCAGTACTTC.

The rearrangement links TRBV15 to TRBJ2-7; 8 bases fit TRBD2. The ends lost 3 bases at V and 3 bases at J; junction bases unmatched: 16. Per germline, CDR1 LNHNV and CDR2 YYDKDF (reference sequence). CDR3 size: 18 residues. The DNA for the CDR3 is TGTGCCACCAGCAGTTCTCAAGGGTCGACTAGCGTGTACTACGAGCAGTACTTC. It yields the protein CATSSSQGSTSVYYEQYF. Variable domain in full (rest from reference TRBV15 and TRBJ2-7): DAMVIQNPRYQVTQFGKPVTLSCSQTLNHNVMYWYQQKSSQAPKLLFHYYDKDFNNEADTPDNFQSRRPNTSFCFLDIRSPGLGDTAMYLCATSSSQGSTSVYYEQYFGPGTRLTVT.

This clone was counted between two and nine times. The chain joins TRBV2 to TRBJ2-3; 7 nucleotides match TRBD1. V shed 8 bases and J 1 base; nucleotides not matched to a gene: 18. Germline CDR1 reads SNHLY; CDR2 reads FYNNEI. This CDR3 contains 18 residues. The CDR3, as DNA: TGTGCCAGCGAAAACAGGGGTCTTCGTGGCGGTCGCACAGATACGCAGTATTTT. Its translation: CASENRGLRGGRTDTQYF.

This clone was counted once. The chain couples TRBV5-1 to TRBJ1-4; D possibly corresponds to TRBD1 (5 bases). This CDR3 is 14 amino acids long. CDR1 and CDR2 from the germline V gene are SGHRS and YFSETQ. Trimming left V 0 bases short and J 9 bases short, with 12 bases between. CDR3 residues: CASSLAWDPKKLFF. CDR3 nucleotides: TGCGCCAGCAGCTTGGCCTGGGACCCCAAAAAACTGTTTTTT.

This clone has only one observation. The CDR3 sequence is CASTLDRGLSNQPQHF. In DNA form, the CDR3 reads TGTGCCAGCACTTTGGACAGGGGATTGAGCAATCAGCCCCAGCATTTT. J is TRBJ1-5 and V is TRBV5-4, with 9 bases lining up with TRBD1. The CDR3 length is 16 residues. V shed 6 bases, J shed 1 base, and the junction held 8 bases outside the gene matches. Germline V gene sequence: CDR1 SGHNT, CDR2 YYREEE (reference sequence).

The chain couples TRBV6-5 to TRBJ2-3; no firm D call. Trimming cost V 5 bases and J 5 bases, with 11 bases left between them. The CDR3 consists of 13 residues. Per the germline V gene, CDR1 is MNHEY and CDR2 is SVGAGI. CDR3 in amino acids: CASSPPVGDTQYF. CDR3 nucleotides: TGTGCCAGCAGTCCACCTGTGGGAGATACGCAGTATTTT.

The chain carries TRBV5-1 and TRBJ2-1; 12 nucleotides agree with TRBD1. Germline V gene data show CDR1 as SGHRS and CDR2 as YFSETQ. The CDR3 runs 16 residues. The V gene end was trimmed by 3 bases and the J gene end by 9 bases; junction bases not matched to a gene: 10. This CDR3 reads CASSSIGGTGGGEQFF. The CDR3 region has the DNA TGCGCCAGCAGCTCTATTGGAGGGACAGGGGGCGGTGAGCAGTTCTTC.

The gene calls are TRBV5-1 and TRBJ2-5, with 7 bases matching TRBD2. The germline gives CDR1 SGHRS, CDR2 YFSETQ. The CDR3 length is 15 residues. Trimming took 4 bases from V and 3 from J; bases not matched to a gene: 9. This CDR3 reads CASSPQAGVEETQYF. CDR3 in DNA: TGCGCCAGCAGCCCCCAGGCGGGGGTAGAAGAGACCCAGTACTTC.

This chain links TRBV27 with TRBJ1-1; the D is unclear. Germline V gene sequence: CDR1 MNHEY, CDR2 SMNVEV (reference sequence). This CDR3 is built from 13 residues. Deletions cut 7 bases from V and 1 base from J, with 10 bases between. The CDR3 sequence is CASNLAGNTEAFF. The CDR3 coding sequence is TGTGCCAGCAACCTGGCGGGGAACACTGAAGCTTTCTTT.

V and J are TRBV7-2 and TRBJ1-5; a possible D gene is TRBD1 (5 bases). Germline CDR1 reads SGHTA; CDR2 reads FQGNSA. V was trimmed by 0 bases and J by 12 bases, leaving 15 bases between them. This CDR3 region has 14 residues. The CDR3 reads CASSLAPIAGDQHF. CDR3 in DNA: TGTGCCAGCAGCTTAGCCCCGATTGCGGGGGACCAGCATTTT.

J is TRBJ1-1 and V is TRBV19, with D perhaps matching TRBD1 (5 bases). The CDR3 runs to 16 residues. CDR1 is LNHDA, CDR2 SQIVND, per germline (reference sequence). Trimming shortened V by 2 bases and J by 4 bases, and 17 bases separated the two germline ends. Here the CDR3 reads CASSILPGTGGTEAFF. The CDR3 region has the DNA TGTGCCAGTAGTATACTCCCAGGGACGGGGGGCACTGAAGCTTTCTTT.

The V gene is TRBV5-6, the J gene TRBJ1-2; D perhaps matches TRBD1 (5 bases). CDR1 SGHDT and CDR2 YYEEEE come from the germline V gene. The CDR3 is made up of 18 amino acids. Trimming cost V 0 bases and J 7 bases, with 25 bases left between them. The CDR3 region is CASSLEGGPPYRGTGYTF. CDR3 nucleotide sequence: TGTGCCAGCAGCTTGGAAGGTGGGCCCCCTTATAGGGGTACTGGCTACACCTTC.

A few counts support this clone. The V call is TRBV19, the J call TRBJ2-3; 7 nucleotides match TRBD1. The CDR3 has 14 residues. With 6 bases clipped from V and 2 bases from J, the junction kept 5 bases outside the gene matches. Germline CDR1 and CDR2: LNHDA and SQIVND (reference sequence). The CDR3 is CASSTGQHTDTQYF. Here the CDR3 DNA reads TGTGCCAGTAGCACGGGACAGCACACAGATACGCAGTATTTT.

V gene TRBV5-1 combines with J gene TRBJ1-2; the D is unclear. The CDR3 is 13 residues long. The V and J ends lost 4 bases and 4 bases respectively, with 11 bases between them. Per the germline V gene, CDR1 is SGHRS and CDR2 is YFSETQ. The CDR3 sequence is CASSATRAYGYTF. CDR3 in DNA: TGCGCCAGCAGCGCCACGAGGGCCTATGGCTACACCTTC.

The genes are TRBV28 and TRBJ1-5; the D gene is possibly TRBD1 (6 bases). The CDR3 length is 17 residues. The V and J ends lost 0 bases and 7 bases respectively, with 19 bases between them. The germline CDR1 and CDR2 sequences are MDHEN and SYDVKM. CDR3 nucleotide sequence: TGTGCCAGCAGTTTATGGGGGGGCGCTACCCGGCCGCAGCCCCAGCATTTT. Translation: CASSLWGGATRPQPQHF.

The V gene is TRBV11-3, the J gene TRBJ2-3, with D perhaps matching TRBD2 (5 bases). Germline V lookup: CDR1 SGHNT, CDR2 YENEEA. The CDR3 has 16 residues. Trimming stripped 1 base from V and 1 base from J, with 12 bases between. The CDR3 is CASSLVSGSGTDTQYF. The DNA of the CDR3 is TGTGCCAGCAGCTTAGTGTCGGGATCCGGCACAGATACGCAGTATTTT.

The V call is TRBV9, the J call TRBJ2-1, with 7 bases that match TRBD2. Unmatched junction bases numbered 7, after V lost 4 bases and J lost 0 bases. This CDR3 has 16 amino acids. Germline CDR1 SGDLS, CDR2 YYNGEE. CDR3 protein: CASSPLADLSYNEQFF. DNA of the CDR3: TGTGCCAGCAGCCCCCTAGCGGACCTCTCCTACAATGAGCAGTTCTTC. Using reference TRBV9 and TRBJ2-1 for the parts outside the CDR3, the full variable domain is DSGVTQTPKHLITATGQRVTLRCSPRSGDLSVYWYQQSLDQGLQFLIQYYNGEERAKGNILERFSAQQFPDLHSELNLSSLELGDSALYFCASSPLADLSYNEQFFGPGTRLTVL.

This clone appeared once. V is TRBV7-2 and J is TRBJ2-3; 9 positions agree with TRBD2. There are 15 residues in the CDR3. Germline CDR1 reads SGHTA; CDR2 reads FQGNSA. With 3 bases clipped from V and 1 base from J, the junction kept 2 bases outside the gene matches. The CDR3 nucleotides read TGTGCCAGCAGCTTGATAGCGGGGGGCACAGATACGCAGTATTTT. This encodes CASSLIAGGTDTQYF.